The source of this TCR beta chain is a study of cytomegalovirus exposure and HLA in healthy donors. This clone was seen a few times. Its antigen is still unknown. Primers included in the PCR were 60 Vbeta and 13 Jbeta primers. Sequencing used immunoSEQ multiplex PCR; TCRdb keeps in-frame clones, though not all of them. Of 200,000 or so clones listed, approximately 83% were seen once; the top ten hold 0.08% to 0.1%. Study-wide results and limits: When analyzed later, the rates of TCR association showed variation by HLA locus, with DRB1 the most and HLA-C the fewest. TCR beta chains numbering roughly 150 were designated cytomegalovirus-associated. Most subjects' HLA-A and HLA-B alleles were reportedly predicted from TCR beta sequences.

CDR3 length: 13 amino acids. Germline CDR1 and CDR2: MNHNS and SASEGT. V lost 7 bases to trimming and J lost 5 bases, with 12 bases between them. This chain links TRBV6-1 with TRBJ2-1, with TRBD2 as a possible D gene (5 bases). The material sequenced was PBMCs. This TCR derives from a boy younger than 10 in good health and CMV-seronegative. The CDR3 region has the DNA TGTGCCAGCAACGGGGAGATTCACAATGAGCAGTTCTTC. Residues: CASNGEIHNEQFF.